The rows below give T cell receptor beta chains drawn from one sample of a study of glioma-infiltrating T cells after dendritic cell vaccination. Clones were read by immunoSEQ multiplex PCR, and TCRdb kept only the in-frame ones, dropping some. This sample has about 63,000 clones, with 85% to 90% found just once. This material consisted of blood, taken after dendritic cell vaccination. Receptors originate from a human donor with glioblastoma. Both conserved end residues are part of each CDR3. Fields, in order: J gene, D gene, clone size, V gene, CDR3 protein, CDR3 DNA. The D gene is left open where the match is weak. Clone size appears in some rows only: once, few, many, or a class for an expanded clone.

TRBJ2-7 | . | . | TRBV6-5 | CASTNSGVTGQYF | TGTGCCAGCACCAACTCGGGGGTTACAGGGCAGTACTTC
TRBJ2-1 | TRBD2 | . | TRBV15 | CATSRDGSGGVDEQFF | TGTGCCACCAGCAGAGATGGGAGCGGGGGGGTGGATGAGCAGTTCTTC
TRBJ1-6 | TRBD1 | . | TRBV27 | CASSYRDRGRLDNSPLHF | TGTGCCAGCAGTTACCGGGACAGGGGGAGGTTAGATAATTCACCCCTCCACTTT
TRBJ2-1 | . | . | TRBV4-3 | CASSHRQTSVDNEQFF | TGCGCCAGCAGCCACCGACAGACCTCGGTGGACAATGAGCAGTTCTTC
TRBJ2-2 | . | . | TRBV7-8 | CASSLEGTLNTGELFF | TGTGCCAGCAGCTTAGAAGGGACACTGAACACCGGGGAGCTGTTTTTT
TRBJ2-2 | . | . | TRBV6-5 | CASSYSTGSLGELFF | TGTGCCAGCAGTTACTCGACGGGGAGTCTCGGGGAGCTGTTTTTT
TRBJ2-5 | TRBD2 | . | TRBV9 | CASSVGGRVGETQYF | TGTGCCAGCAGCGTAGGTGGGAGGGTTGGGGAGACCCAGTACTTC
TRBJ2-3 | . | . | TRBV7-3 | CASSLTGTRKTDTQYF | TGTGCCAGCAGCTTAACCGGGACACGGAAGACAGATACGCAGTATTTT
TRBJ1-4 | TRBD1 | . | TRBV6-5 | CASSYSTGENEKLFF | TGTGCCAGCAGTTACTCGACAGGGGAAAATGAAAAACTGTTTTTT
TRBJ1-4 | TRBD1 | . | TRBV7-9 | CASSSRGYEKLFF | TGTGCCAGCAGCTCCAGGGGGTACGAAAAACTGTTTTTT
TRBJ2-7 | TRBD1 | . | TRBV10-2 | CASVGTGDEQYF | TGCGCCAGCGTGGGGACAGGGGACGAGCAGTACTTC
TRBJ2-7 | . | . | TRBV7-2 | CASSNRDKPYEQYF | TGTGCCAGCAGCAACCGGGACAAACCCTACGAGCAGTACTTC
TRBJ1-2 | TRBD1 | . | TRBV13 | CASSAGTANYGYTF | TGTGCCAGCAGCGCAGGGACAGCTAACTATGGCTACACCTTC
TRBJ2-7 | . | . | TRBV4-1 | CASSPTGEGSYEQYF | TGCGCCAGCAGCCCGACAGGGGAGGGTTCCTACGAGCAGTACTTC
TRBJ2-5 | . | . | TRBV28 | CATRGHYYQETQYF | TGTGCCACCCGCGGCCACTACTACCAAGAGACCCAGTACTTC
TRBJ2-7 | . | few | TRBV4-2 | CASSQDQSYEQYF | TGTGCCAGCAGCCAAGATCAATCCTACGAGCAGTACTTC
TRBJ1-1 | TRBD1 | . | TRBV2 | CASSGQGENTEAFF | TGTGCCAGCAGTGGACAGGGAGAGAACACTGAAGCTTTCTTT
TRBJ1-6 | . | . | TRBV5-1 | CASSPDGQYNSPLHF | TGCGCCAGCAGCCCGGATGGACAGTATAATTCCCCCCTCCACTTT
TRBJ1-2 | TRBD1 | . | TRBV4-3 | CASSQRFPGQGTANYGYTF | TGCGCCAGCAGCCAACGTTTTCCGGGACAGGGGACGGCTAACTATGGCTACACCTTC
TRBJ2-5 | TRBD2 | . | TRBV7-2 | CASSLGISGGAWRETQYF | TGTGCCAGCAGCTTAGGGATTAGCGGGGGGGCATGGCGGGAGACCCAGTACTTC
TRBJ1-2 | TRBD1 | . | TRBV29-1 | CSARDRASYGYTF | TGCAGCGCCCGGGACAGGGCCAGCTATGGCTACACCTTC
TRBJ2-3 | TRBD2 | . | TRBV7-7 | CASSLVGGDADTQYF | TGTGCTAGCAGCTTAGTGGGGGGGGACGCAGATACGCAGTATTTT